This TCR beta chain was sequenced for a study of T cell changes during pregnancy in multiple sclerosis (dated by TCRdb to the late 2010s). At the level of the whole study: The study examined how the T cell repertoire changed over the course of pregnancy in women with multiple sclerosis.

Libraries were prepared through the immunoSEQ multiplex PCR assay. The table was pulled from immuneACCESS by TCRdb, which kept in-frame rearrangements only. Such tables lose some clones; where checked, under half of the loss comes from unresolved V genes, and the rest has no known cause. This sample holds over 100,000 clones; 80% to 95% were observed only once. Of the sample, about 1.6% is held by the ten largest clones. The cysteine opens and the phenylalanine closes a CDR3 of 16 amino acids. The CDR3 DNA has 48 bases and is translated from base 1. A distance of 13 bases separates the germline ends of V and J, which lose 4 bases and 0 bases respectively. Reading the germline V gene (reference sequence) gives CDR1 LNHDA and CDR2 SQIVND. With respect to this clone: The antigen it recognizes is unknown. The sample holds no much larger clone one base away, and base qualities are not on file.

The starting material was peripheral blood, obtained in the third trimester of pregnancy. The receptor was isolated from a female donor with multiple sclerosis, enrolled in a pregnancy study. The chain is encoded by TRBV19 joined to TRBJ2-1; tentative D gene TRBD2, with 6 bases matching. The CDR3 protein: CASSSTGTASYNEQFF. Read as DNA, the sequence is TGTGCCAGTAGTAGTACCGGGACTGCCTCCTACAATGAGCAGTTCTTC.